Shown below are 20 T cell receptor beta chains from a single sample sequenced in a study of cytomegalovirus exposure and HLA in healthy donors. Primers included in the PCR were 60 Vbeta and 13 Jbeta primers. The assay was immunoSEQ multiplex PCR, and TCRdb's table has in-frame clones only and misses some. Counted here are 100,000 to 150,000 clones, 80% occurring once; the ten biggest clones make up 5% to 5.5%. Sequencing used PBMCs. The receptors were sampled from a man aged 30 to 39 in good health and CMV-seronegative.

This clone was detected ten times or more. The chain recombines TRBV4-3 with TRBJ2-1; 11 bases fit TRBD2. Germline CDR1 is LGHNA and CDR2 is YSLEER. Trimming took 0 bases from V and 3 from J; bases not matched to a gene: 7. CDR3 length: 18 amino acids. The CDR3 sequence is CASSQDLASGGNYNEQFF. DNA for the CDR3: TGCGCCAGCAGCCAAGATCTGGCTAGCGGGGGGAACTACAATGAGCAGTTCTTC.

In DNA form, the CDR3 reads TGTGCCGGCCTAGAAACAGGGGGCACCGGGGAGCTGTTTTTT. This codes for CAGLETGGTGELFF. The chain recombines TRBV5-6 with TRBJ2-2; TRBD1 matches 8 bases. V gave up 10 bases and J gave up 4 bases; unmatched junction bases: 9. The CDR3 is 14 amino acids. Germline V gene lookup returns CDR1 SGHDT and CDR2 YYEEEE.

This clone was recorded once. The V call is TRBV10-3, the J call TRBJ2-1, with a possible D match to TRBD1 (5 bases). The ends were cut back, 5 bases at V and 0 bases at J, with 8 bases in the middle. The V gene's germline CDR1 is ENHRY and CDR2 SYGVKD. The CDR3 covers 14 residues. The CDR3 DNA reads TGTGCCATCAGTTTCGACAGCTCCTACAATGAGCAGTTCTTC. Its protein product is CAISFDSSYNEQFF.

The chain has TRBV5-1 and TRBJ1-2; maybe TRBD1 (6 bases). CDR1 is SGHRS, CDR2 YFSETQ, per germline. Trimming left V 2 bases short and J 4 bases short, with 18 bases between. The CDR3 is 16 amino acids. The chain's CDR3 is CASSFAGNRESYGYTF. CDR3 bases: TGCGCCAGCAGCTTTGCCGGAAACAGGGAAAGCTATGGCTACACCTTC.

The CDR3 nucleotides are TGTGCCAGCAGTGGGACAGGGTCGGGAAAACTGTTTTTT. This encodes CASSGTGSGKLFF. This rearrangement joins TRBV27 to TRBJ1-4; 9 bases align to TRBD1. The V gene end was trimmed by 5 bases and the J gene end by 10 bases; junction bases not matched to a gene: 5. The CDR3 is 13 residues long. The germline gives CDR1 MNHEY, CDR2 SMNVEV (reference sequence).

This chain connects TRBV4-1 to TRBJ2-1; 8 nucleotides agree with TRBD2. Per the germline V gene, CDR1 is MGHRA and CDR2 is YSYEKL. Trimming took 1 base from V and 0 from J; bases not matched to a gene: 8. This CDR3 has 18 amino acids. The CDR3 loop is CASSQGRRAGGSYNEQFF. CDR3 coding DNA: TGCGCCAGCAGCCAAGGGAGGAGGGCGGGAGGCTCCTACAATGAGCAGTTCTTC.

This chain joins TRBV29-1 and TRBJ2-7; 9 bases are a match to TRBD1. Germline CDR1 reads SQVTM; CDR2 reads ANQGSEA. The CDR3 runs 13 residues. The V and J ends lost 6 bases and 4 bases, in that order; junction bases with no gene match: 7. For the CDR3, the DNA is TGCAGCGTGGTGGACAGGGGCTGGTACGAGCAGTACTTC. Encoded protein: CSVVDRGWYEQYF.

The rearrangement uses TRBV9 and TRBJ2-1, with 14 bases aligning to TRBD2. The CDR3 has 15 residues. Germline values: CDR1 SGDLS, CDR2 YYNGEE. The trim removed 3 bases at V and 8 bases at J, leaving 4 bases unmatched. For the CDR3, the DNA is TGTGCCAGCAGCGGCCGACTAGCGGGGGGGGATGAGCAGTTCTTC. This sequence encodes CASSGRLAGGDEQFF.

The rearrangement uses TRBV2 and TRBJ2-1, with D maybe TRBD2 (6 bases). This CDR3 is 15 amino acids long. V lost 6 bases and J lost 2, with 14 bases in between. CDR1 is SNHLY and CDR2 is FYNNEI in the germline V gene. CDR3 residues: CASSRASVTYNEQFF. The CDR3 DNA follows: TGTGCCAGCAGCCGGGCTAGCGTTACCTACAATGAGCAGTTCTTC.

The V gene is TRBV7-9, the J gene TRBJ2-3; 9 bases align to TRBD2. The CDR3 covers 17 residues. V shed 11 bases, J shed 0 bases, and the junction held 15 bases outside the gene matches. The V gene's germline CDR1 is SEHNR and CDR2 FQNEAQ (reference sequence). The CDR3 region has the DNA TGTGCCCATTGGGACTGGCGGGAGGGTACTAGCACAGATACGCAGTATTTT. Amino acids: CAHWDWREGTSTDTQYF.

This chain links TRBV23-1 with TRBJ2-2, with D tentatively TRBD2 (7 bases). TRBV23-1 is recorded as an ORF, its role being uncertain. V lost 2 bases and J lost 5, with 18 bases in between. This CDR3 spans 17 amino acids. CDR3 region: CASSQACAGGRTGELFF. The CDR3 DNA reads TGCGCCAGCAGTCAAGCTTGCGCCGGGGGGCGAACCGGGGAGCTGTTTTTT.

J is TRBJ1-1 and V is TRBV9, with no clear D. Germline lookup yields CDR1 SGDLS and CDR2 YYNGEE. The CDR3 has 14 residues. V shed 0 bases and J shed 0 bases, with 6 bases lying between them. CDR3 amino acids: CASSVGRMNTEAFF. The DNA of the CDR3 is TGTGCCAGCAGCGTAGGGAGAATGAACACTGAAGCTTTCTTT. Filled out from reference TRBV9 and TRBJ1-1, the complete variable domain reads DSGVTQTPKHLITATGQRVTLRCSPRSGDLSVYWYQQSLDQGLQFLIQYYNGEERAKGNILERFSAQQFPDLHSELNLSSLELGDSALYFCASSVGRMNTEAFFGQGTRLTVV.

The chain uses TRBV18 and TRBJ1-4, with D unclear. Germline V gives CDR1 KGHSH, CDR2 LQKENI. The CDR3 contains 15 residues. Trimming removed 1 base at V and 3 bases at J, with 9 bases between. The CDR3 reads CASSPRPGANEKLFF. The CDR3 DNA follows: TGTGCCAGCTCACCACGGCCGGGAGCTAATGAAAAACTGTTTTTT.

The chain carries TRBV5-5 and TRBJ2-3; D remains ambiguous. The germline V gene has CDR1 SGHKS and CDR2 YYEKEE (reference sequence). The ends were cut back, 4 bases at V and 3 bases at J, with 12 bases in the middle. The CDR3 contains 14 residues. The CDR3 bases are TGTGCCAGCAGCCGCGCCATCCGGACAGATACGCAGTATTTT. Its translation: CASSRAIRTDTQYF.

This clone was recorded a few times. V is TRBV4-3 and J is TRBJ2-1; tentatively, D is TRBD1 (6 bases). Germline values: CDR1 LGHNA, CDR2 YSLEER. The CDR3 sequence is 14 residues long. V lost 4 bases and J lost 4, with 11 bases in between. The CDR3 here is CASSPATGYNEQFF. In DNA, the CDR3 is TGCGCCAGCAGCCCCGCTACAGGGTACAATGAGCAGTTCTTC.

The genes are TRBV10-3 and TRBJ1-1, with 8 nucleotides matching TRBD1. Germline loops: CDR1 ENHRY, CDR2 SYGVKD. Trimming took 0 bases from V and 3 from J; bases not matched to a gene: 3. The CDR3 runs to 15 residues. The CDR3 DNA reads TGTGCCATCAGTGAGTCTAACAGGGGGGACACTGAAGCTTTCTTT. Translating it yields CAISESNRGDTEAFF.

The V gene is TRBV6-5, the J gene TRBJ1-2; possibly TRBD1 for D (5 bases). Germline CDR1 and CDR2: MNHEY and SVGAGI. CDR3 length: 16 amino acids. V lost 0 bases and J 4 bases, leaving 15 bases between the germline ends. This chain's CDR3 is CASSYSTGETVYGYTF. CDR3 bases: TGTGCCAGCAGTTACTCCACGGGTGAGACAGTCTATGGCTACACCTTC.

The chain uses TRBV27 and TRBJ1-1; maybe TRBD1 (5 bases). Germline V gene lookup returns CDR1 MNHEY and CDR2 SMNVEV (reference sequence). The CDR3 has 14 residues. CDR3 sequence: CASRLGPGGTEAFF. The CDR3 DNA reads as TGTGCTAGTCGACTGGGGCCGGGAGGGACTGAAGCTTTCTTT.

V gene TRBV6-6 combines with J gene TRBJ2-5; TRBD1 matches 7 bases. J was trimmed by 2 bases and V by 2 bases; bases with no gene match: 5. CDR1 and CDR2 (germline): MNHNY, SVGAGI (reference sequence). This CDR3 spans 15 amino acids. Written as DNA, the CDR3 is TGTGCCAGCAGTTACACTAACAGGGGTCAAGAGACCCAGTACTTC. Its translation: CASSYTNRGQETQYF.

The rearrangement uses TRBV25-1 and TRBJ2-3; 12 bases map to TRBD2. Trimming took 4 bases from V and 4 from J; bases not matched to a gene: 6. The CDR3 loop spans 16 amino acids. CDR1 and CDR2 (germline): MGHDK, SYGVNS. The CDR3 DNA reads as TGTGCCAGCAGTGCCTCTAGCGGGAGGGCCCCAGATACGCAGTATTTT. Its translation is CASSASSGRAPDTQYF.